The clone carrying this TCR beta chain was observed at least ten times. Its antigen is still unknown. This same CDR3 is encoded by further DNA sequences in the sample. The data derive from a study of cytomegalovirus exposure and HLA in healthy donors. Findings and caveats of the study: First-cohort TCR clusters were later found to tend to co-occur in the 130 or so validation repertoires. The study labeled 150 to 200 TCR beta chains cytomegalovirus-associated. In vitro checks showed that a few CMV-associated chains really do target CMV antigens.

Measured with immunoSEQ multiplex PCR; TCRdb has only the in-frame clones, and not every one. In the table there are under 250,000 clones, around nine tenths of which are singletons. The CDR3 extends over 14 amino acids. With 3 bases removed from V and 0 bases from J, the gap between germline ends came to 6 bases. Germline V lookup: CDR1 LNHDA, CDR2 SQIVND (reference sequence). This chain joins TRBV19 and TRBJ2-1; D is ambiguous. This receptor was identified in a man between 18 and 29 years old in good health and CMV-seronegative. The sample was PBMCs. DNA of the CDR3: TGTGCCAGTAGTATCTCAGGCTCCTACAATGAGCAGTTCTTC. Residues: CASSISGSYNEQFF.